The 3 T cell receptor beta chains reported below all come from one sample, sequenced in a study of T cells in Graves' hyperthyroidism and ophthalmopathy. Researchers took RNA transcripts and amplified the TCR beta CDR3 regions from them. HTBI primers were the set used in a first-round RT-PCR of the TCR CDR3. TCRdb re-derived calls from the multiplex PCR reads in MiXCR, one entry per CDR3 protein. In the table there are some 600,000 distinct CDR3 sequences, roughly 13% of which are singletons. The sequenced sample consisted of blood. The receptors here all came from a woman aged 25 to 39 with Graves' hyperthyroidism that later progressed to Graves' ophthalmopathy.

This clonotype was observed at least ten times. The genes are TRBV2 and TRBJ1-3; D not certain. V was cut by 8 bases and J by 1 base, with 9 bases left in between. CDR1 and CDR2 from the germline V gene are SNHLY and FYNNEI. The CDR3 sequence is 13 residues long. The CDR3 is CASQPSSGNTIYF. The DNA of the CDR3 is TGTGCCAGCCAACCGAGTTCTGGAAACACCATATATTTT.

In this sample, this clonotype turned up many times. The rearrangement joins TRBV27 to TRBJ2-1; TRBD1 aligns across 7 bases. Looked up from germline, CDR1 is MNHEY and CDR2 is SMNVEV (reference sequence). The V and J ends lost 10 bases and 10 bases, in that order; junction bases with no gene match: 7. This CDR3 has 11 residues. The chain's CDR3 is CAIRGGQEQFF. The CDR3 region has the DNA TGTGCCATCCGAGGGGGACAGGAGCAGTTCTTC.

This clonotype was seen repeatedly, ten times or more. V usage is TRBV7-9 and J usage is TRBJ1-5; 10 bases are a match to TRBD1. V was pared by 5 bases and J by 6 bases, with 10 bases of the junction left unmatched. CDR1 SEHNR and CDR2 FQNEAQ come from the germline V gene (reference sequence). This CDR3 spans 16 amino acids. In DNA form, the CDR3 reads TGTGCCAGCAGCCCCACGACAGGGGGCAATCGTCAGCCCCAGCATTTT. Translation: CASSPTTGGNRQPQHF.